Here is one T cell receptor beta chain with its context. The iRepertoire nested amplicon-rescue multiplex PCR amplified TCR alpha and beta CDR3s from RNA. One entry per CDR3 protein, called by TCRdb with MiXCR from the multiplex PCR reads. The table shows about 380,000 distinct CDR3 sequences, with around 45% occurring only once. This specimen belongs to a study of glioma-infiltrating T cells. About the study: Before surgery, glioma patients received dexamethasone for at most six days.

The clonotype originates from a human donor with low-grade glioma or glioblastoma, undergoing nonglioma brain surgery, or in good health (not recorded which). Sequenced sample: glioma tissue, nonneoplastic brain tissue, or PBMCs (not recorded which).

Here the CDR3 reads CSAKGDSEKLFF. The DNA of the CDR3 is TGCAGTGCTAAAGGTGACAGTGAAAAACTGTTTTTT. The chain links TRBV20-1 to TRBJ1-4; possible D gene TRBD1, 5 bases. Trimming took 4 bases from V and 7 from J, leaving 10 bases between them. The CDR3 runs 12 residues. The V gene's germline CDR1 is DFQATT and CDR2 SNEGSKA (reference sequence).